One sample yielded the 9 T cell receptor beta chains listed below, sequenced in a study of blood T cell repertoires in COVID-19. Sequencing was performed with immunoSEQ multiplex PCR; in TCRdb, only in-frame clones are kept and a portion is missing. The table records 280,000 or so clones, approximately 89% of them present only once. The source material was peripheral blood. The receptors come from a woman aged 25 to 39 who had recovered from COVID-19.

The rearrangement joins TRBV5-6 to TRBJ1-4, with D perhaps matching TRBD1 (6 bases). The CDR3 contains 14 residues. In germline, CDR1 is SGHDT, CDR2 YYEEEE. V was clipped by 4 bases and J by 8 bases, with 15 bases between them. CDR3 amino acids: CASSTGRGSEKLFF. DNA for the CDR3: TGTGCCAGCAGCACGGGGAGGGGGTCGGAAAAACTGTTTTTT.

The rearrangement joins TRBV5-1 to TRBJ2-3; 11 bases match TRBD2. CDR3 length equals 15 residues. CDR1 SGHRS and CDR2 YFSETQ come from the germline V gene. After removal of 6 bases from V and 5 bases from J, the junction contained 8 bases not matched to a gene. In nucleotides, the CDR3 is TGCGCCAGCACCATAGCGGGGGGGCTCTTAGATACGCAGTATTTT. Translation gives CASTIAGGLLDTQYF.

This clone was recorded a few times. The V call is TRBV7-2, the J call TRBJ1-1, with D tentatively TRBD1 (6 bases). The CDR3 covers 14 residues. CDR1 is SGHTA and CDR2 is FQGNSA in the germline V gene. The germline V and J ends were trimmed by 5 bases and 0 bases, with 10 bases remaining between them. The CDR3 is CASSLTGLNTEAFF. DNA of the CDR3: TGTGCCAGCAGCCTGACAGGATTGAACACTGAAGCTTTCTTT. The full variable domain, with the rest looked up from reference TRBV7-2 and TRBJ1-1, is GAGVSQSPSNKVTEKGKDVELRCDPISGHTALYWYRQSLGQGLEFLIYFQGNSAPDKSGLPSDRFSAERTGGSVSTLTIQRTQQEDSAVYLCASSLTGLNTEAFFGQGTRLTVV.

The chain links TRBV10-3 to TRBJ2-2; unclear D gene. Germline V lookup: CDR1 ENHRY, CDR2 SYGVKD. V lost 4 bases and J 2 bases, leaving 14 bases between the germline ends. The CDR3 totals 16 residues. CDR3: CAISGYSLTNTGELFF. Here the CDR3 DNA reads TGTGCCATCAGTGGATACAGCTTAACTAACACCGGGGAGCTGTTTTTT.

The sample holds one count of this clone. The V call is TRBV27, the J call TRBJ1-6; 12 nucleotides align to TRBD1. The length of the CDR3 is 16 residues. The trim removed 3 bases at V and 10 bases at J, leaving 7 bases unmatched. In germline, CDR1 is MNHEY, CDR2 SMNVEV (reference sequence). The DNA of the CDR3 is TGTGCCAGCAGTTTCTCAACCGGGACAGGGGGCTCACCCCTCCACTTT. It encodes CASSFSTGTGGSPLHF.

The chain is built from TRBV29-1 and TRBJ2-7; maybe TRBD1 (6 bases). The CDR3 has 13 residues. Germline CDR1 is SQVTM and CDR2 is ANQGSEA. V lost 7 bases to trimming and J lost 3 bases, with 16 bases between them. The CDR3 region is CSGSQGELYEQYF. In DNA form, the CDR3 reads TGCAGCGGTTCACAGGGAGAGCTCTACGAGCAGTACTTC.

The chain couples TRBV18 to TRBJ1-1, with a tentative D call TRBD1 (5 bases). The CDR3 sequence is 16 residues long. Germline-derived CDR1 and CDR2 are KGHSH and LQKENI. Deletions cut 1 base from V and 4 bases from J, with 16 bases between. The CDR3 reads CASSPRAGRSVTEAFF. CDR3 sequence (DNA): TGTGCCAGCTCACCACGGGCAGGGAGGTCGGTCACTGAAGCTTTCTTT.

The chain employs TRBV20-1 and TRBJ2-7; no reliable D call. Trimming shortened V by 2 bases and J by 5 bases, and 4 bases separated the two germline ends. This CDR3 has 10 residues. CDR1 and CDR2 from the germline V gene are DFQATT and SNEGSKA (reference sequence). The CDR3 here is CSARSHEQYF. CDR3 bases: TGCAGTGCTAGATCTCACGAGCAGTACTTC.

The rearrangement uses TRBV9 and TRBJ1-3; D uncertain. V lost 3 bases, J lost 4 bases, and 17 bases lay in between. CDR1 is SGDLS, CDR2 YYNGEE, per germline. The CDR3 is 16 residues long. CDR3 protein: CASSGGYQMAGNTIYF. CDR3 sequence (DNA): TGTGCCAGCAGCGGCGGATACCAAATGGCGGGAAACACCATATATTTT.